This is a list of T cell receptor beta chains from one sample in a study of shared clonotypes between healthy human individuals. Data came from immunoSEQ multiplex PCR; TCRdb stores just in-frame clones and leaves some out. Among 2,500,000 or so clones listed, around nine tenths were seen once. Material: naive CD4+ T cells sorted from blood. The source of these receptors is a man younger than 35 in good health. The CDR3 runs from the conserved cysteine through the conserved F or W. D genes are given only for firm matches. A clone size is listed for some rows: how often the clone was seen (once, few, many), or a class if it is expanded.

NA | TRBJ1-2 | TRBD1 | TRBV2 | CASSEQGAKYGYTF | TGTGCCAGCAGTGAGCAGGGGGCGAAATATGGCTACACCTTC
NA | TRBJ1-1 | TRBD1 | TRBV5-4 | CASSSRQGVGDTEAFF | TGTGCCAGCAGCTCACGACAGGGGGTAGGGGACACTGAAGCTTTCTTT
once | TRBJ1-2 | NA | TRBV2 | CASSTGNPYGYTF | TGTGCCAGCAGTACGGGAAATCCCTATGGCTACACCTTC
NA | TRBJ2-1 | NA | TRBV29-1 | CSDLFGSSYNEQFF | TGCAGCGACCTGTTCGGGTCCTCCTACAATGAGCAGTTCTTC
NA | TRBJ1-1 | NA | TRBV6-5 | CASSYLAGSTEAFF | TGTGCCAGCAGTTATCTGGCAGGGAGCACTGAAGCTTTCTTT
NA | TRBJ2-5 | TRBD1 | TRBV5-4 | CASKRQGGFQETQYF | TGTGCCAGCAAACGACAGGGGGGCTTCCAAGAGACCCAGTACTTC
NA | TRBJ2-6 | TRBD2 | TRBV5-1 | CASSPSGTSGRTRSGANVLTF | TGCGCCAGCAGCCCGTCCGGGACTAGCGGGAGAACCCGCTCTGGGGCCAACGTCCTGACTTTC
NA | TRBJ1-2 | NA | TRBV7-9 | CASSGGPPRQVGYTF | TGTGCCAGCAGCGGCGGACCCCCACGGCAGGTTGGCTACACCTTC
NA | TRBJ2-1 | NA | TRBV5-1 | CASSLDTIGNEQFF | TGCGCCAGCAGCTTGGACACGATCGGCAATGAGCAGTTCTTC
NA | TRBJ2-7 | TRBD1 | TRBV5-4 | CASSLAGTGSSYEQYF | TGTGCCAGCAGCTTAGCCGGGACAGGATCGTCCTACGAGCAGTACTTC
few | TRBJ1-6 | TRBD1 | TRBV7-9 | CASSLATGASPLHF | TGTGCCAGCAGCTTGGCGACAGGGGCTTCACCCCTCCACTTT
NA | TRBJ1-1 | NA | TRBV4-1 | CASSSTWWDTEAFF | TGCGCCAGCAGCTCAACTTGGTGGGACACCGAAGCTTTCTTT
NA | TRBJ1-5 | TRBD1 | TRBV10-3 | CAISTGTGDNQPQHF | TGTGCCATCAGCACCGGGACAGGGGACAATCAGCCCCAGCATTTT
NA | TRBJ2-7 | NA | TRBV19 | CASSIARAHYEQYF | TGTGCCAGTAGTATAGCAAGGGCGCACTACGAGCAGTACTTC
few | TRBJ1-1 | NA | TRBV18 | CASSRPRGATTEAFF | TGTGCCAGCTCACGACCTCGAGGGGCTACGACTGAAGCTTTCTTT
NA | TRBJ1-6 | TRBD1 | TRBV12-5 | CASGSRTGGPNSPLHF | TGTGCTAGTGGTTCACGGACAGGGGGACCAAATTCACCCCTCCACTTT
NA | TRBJ1-6 | TRBD1 | TRBV6-6 | CASSNPGQYNSPLHF | TGTGCCAGCAGTAACCCGGGACAGTATAATTCACCCCTCCACTTT
NA | TRBJ1-6 | TRBD1 | TRBV10-3 | CAISEGTAVNSPLHF | TGTGCCATCAGTGAAGGGACAGCAGTAAATTCACCCCTCCACTTT
NA | TRBJ2-3 | TRBD2 | TRBV10-3 | CAISEAGVTDTQYF | TGTGCCATCAGTGAAGCGGGAGTAACAGATACGCAGTATTTT
NA | TRBJ2-7 | NA | TRBV19 | CASKESVSSYEQYF | TGTGCCAGTAAGGAGTCCGTAAGCTCCTACGAGCAGTACTTC
NA | TRBJ1-6 | NA | TRBV19 | CASSSRGYNSPLHF | TGTGCCAGTAGTTCCAGAGGCTATAATTCACCCCTCCACTTT
once | TRBJ2-7 | NA | TRBV2 | CASSGFGPGEQYF | TGTGCCAGCAGTGGTTTTGGCCCCGGCGAGCAGTACTTC
NA | TRBJ2-2 | TRBD1 | TRBV5-1 | CASSLRTGDTGELFF | TGCGCCAGCAGCTTAAGGACAGGGGACACCGGGGAGCTGTTTTTT
NA | TRBJ1-2 | NA | TRBV6-5 | CASSYSQGLNGYTF | TGTGCCAGCAGTTACTCTCAGGGGCTGAATGGCTACACCTTC
NA | TRBJ2-1 | NA | TRBV6-1 | CASRGDGGYNEQFF | TGTGCCAGCAGAGGGGACGGAGGCTACAATGAGCAGTTCTTC
NA | TRBJ2-7 | TRBD1 | TRBV7-9 | CASSLGQGRLYEQYF | TGTGCCAGCAGCTTAGGACAGGGCCGTCTCTACGAGCAGTACTTC
NA | TRBJ1-2 | TRBD1 | TRBV19 | CASSLGQVRSGYYGYTF | TGTGCCAGTAGTTTGGGACAGGTCCGGTCGGGTTACTATGGCTACACCTTC
NA | TRBJ2-3 | NA | TRBV21-1 | CASSTSGGPDTQYF | TGTGCCAGCAGCACCAGCGGGGGGCCGGATACGCAGTATTTT
NA | TRBJ2-3 | TRBD2 | TRBV4-1 | CASSSLAGGPTDTQYF | TGCGCCAGCAGCTCCTTAGCGGGAGGGCCGACAGATACGCAGTATTTT
NA | TRBJ2-2 | NA | TRBV10-3 | CAISESKDRPNTGELFF | TGTGCCATCAGTGAGTCTAAGGACCGTCCGAACACCGGGGAGCTGTTTTTT
NA | TRBJ2-7 | TRBD1 | TRBV15 | CATSPGQHNYEQYF | TGTGCCACCAGCCCGGGACAGCATAACTACGAGCAGTACTTC
NA | TRBJ2-5 | TRBD2 | TRBV11-1 | CASRGGIHQETQYF | TGTGCCAGCAGGGGGGGGATCCACCAAGAGACCCAGTACTTC
NA | TRBJ2-1 | NA | TRBV4-1 | CASSRLVNSRNEQFF | TGCGCCAGCAGCCGACTAGTAAATTCGCGGAATGAGCAGTTCTTC
once | TRBJ2-7 | NA | TRBV12-2 | CASRSRDRGGLNEQYF | TGTGCAAGTCGCTCCCGGGACAGGGGGGGATTAAACGAGCAGTACTTC
few | TRBJ2-6 | TRBD1 | TRBV5-4 | CASSRGRVSGANVLTF | TGTGCCAGCAGCAGGGGGCGAGTGAGCGGGGCCAACGTCCTGACTTTC
NA | TRBJ1-6 | NA | TRBV27 | CASKPYNSPLHF | TGTGCCAGCAAACCCTATAATTCACCCCTCCACTTT
NA | TRBJ2-1 | TRBD2 | TRBV9 | CASSLRLAGEQFF | TGTGCCAGCAGCTTGAGACTAGCGGGGGAGCAGTTCTTC
NA | TRBJ2-7 | TRBD1 | TRBV4-3 | CASSRDRGTHEQYF | TGCGCCAGCAGCCGAGACAGGGGAACCCACGAGCAGTACTTC
once | TRBJ2-5 | NA | TRBV7-9 | CASSYHDPLQETQYF | TGTGCCAGCAGCTACCATGATCCACTTCAAGAGACCCAGTACTTC
NA | TRBJ2-3 | NA | TRBV5-1 | CASSEGDVPDTQYF | TGCGCCAGCAGCGAGGGGGATGTTCCAGATACGCAGTATTTT
NA | TRBJ2-3 | NA | TRBV5-5 | CASSLAVLDTQYF | TGTGCCAGCAGCTTGGCCGTTTTGGATACGCAGTATTTT
NA | TRBJ2-7 | NA | TRBV28 | CASSLSFGGVSYEQYF | TGTGCCAGCAGTTTAAGTTTCGGCGGGGTCTCCTACGAGCAGTACTTC
NA | TRBJ2-3 | TRBD1 | TRBV10-3 | CATTGQGLSGNTTDTQYF | TGTGCCACTACGGGACAGGGCCTCAGCGGAAACACCACAGATACGCAGTATTTT
NA | TRBJ1-5 | NA | TRBV21-1 | CASSNRSRRGSNQPQHF | TGTGCCAGCAGCAATCGGAGTCGCCGGGGTAGCAATCAGCCCCAGCATTTT
NA | TRBJ1-2 | NA | TRBV4-3 | CASSQDNRDGPNYGYTF | TGCGCCAGCAGCCAAGATAACCGGGACGGACCTAACTATGGCTACACCTTC
NA | TRBJ1-5 | NA | TRBV5-8 | CASSLGAMNQPQHF | TGTGCCAGCAGCTTGGGGGCTATGAATCAGCCCCAGCATTTT
NA | TRBJ2-2 | TRBD1 | TRBV2 | CASSPDRGRVENGELFF | TGTGCCAGCAGTCCGGACAGGGGGCGGGTCGAGAACGGGGAGCTGTTTTTT
few | TRBJ1-1 | NA | TRBV10-3 | CAISPGMNTEAFF | TGTGCCATCAGTCCGGGGATGAACACTGAAGCTTTCTTT
NA | TRBJ1-2 | NA | TRBV6-6 | CASSTQGIGYGYTF | TGTGCCAGCAGTACACAGGGAATTGGCTATGGCTACACCTTC
NA | TRBJ1-6 | NA | TRBV6-5 | CASSYADGSNNSPLHF | TGTGCCAGCAGTTACGCGGACGGATCTAATAATTCACCCCTCCACTTT
NA | TRBJ2-1 | NA | TRBV18 | CASSLPTTLGNEQFF | TGTGCCAGCTCACTCCCGACTACATTGGGCAATGAGCAGTTCTTC
NA | TRBJ1-1 | NA | TRBV6-5 | CASSYSSGEAFF | TGTGCCAGCAGTTACTCGAGCGGGGAAGCTTTCTTT
NA | TRBJ1-2 | TRBD1 | TRBV5-1 | CASSLEGQPYGYTF | TGCGCCAGCAGCTTGGAGGGACAGCCATATGGCTACACCTTC
NA | TRBJ2-2 | TRBD2 | TRBV28 | CASSRGGASNTGELFF | TGTGCCAGCAGTCGCGGGGGGGCGTCGAACACCGGGGAGCTGTTTTTT